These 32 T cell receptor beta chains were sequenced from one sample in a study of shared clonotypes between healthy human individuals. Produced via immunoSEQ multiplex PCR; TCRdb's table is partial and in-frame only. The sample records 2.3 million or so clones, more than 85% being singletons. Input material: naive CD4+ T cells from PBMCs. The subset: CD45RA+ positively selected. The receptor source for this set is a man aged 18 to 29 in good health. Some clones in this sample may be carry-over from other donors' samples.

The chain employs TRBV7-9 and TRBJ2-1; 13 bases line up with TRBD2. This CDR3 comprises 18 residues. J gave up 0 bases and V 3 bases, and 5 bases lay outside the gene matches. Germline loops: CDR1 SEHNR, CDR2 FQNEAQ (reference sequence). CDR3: CASSFGTSGIFSYNEQFF. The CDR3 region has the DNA TGTGCCAGCAGCTTCGGGACTAGCGGGATTTTCTCCTACAATGAGCAGTTCTTC.

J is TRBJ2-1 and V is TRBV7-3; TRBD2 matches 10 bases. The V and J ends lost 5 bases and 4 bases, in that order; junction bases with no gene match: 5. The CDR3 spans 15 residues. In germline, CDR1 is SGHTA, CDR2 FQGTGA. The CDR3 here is CASSRTSGDYNEQFF. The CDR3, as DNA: TGTGCCAGCAGCCGGACTAGCGGAGATTACAATGAGCAGTTCTTC.

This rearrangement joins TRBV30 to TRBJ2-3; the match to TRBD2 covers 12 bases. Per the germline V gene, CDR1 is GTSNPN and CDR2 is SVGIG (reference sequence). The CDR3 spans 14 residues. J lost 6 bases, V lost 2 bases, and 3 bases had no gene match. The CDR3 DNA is TGTGCCTGGAGTAGACTAGCGGGAGCGGATACGCAGTATTTT. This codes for CAWSRLAGADTQYF.

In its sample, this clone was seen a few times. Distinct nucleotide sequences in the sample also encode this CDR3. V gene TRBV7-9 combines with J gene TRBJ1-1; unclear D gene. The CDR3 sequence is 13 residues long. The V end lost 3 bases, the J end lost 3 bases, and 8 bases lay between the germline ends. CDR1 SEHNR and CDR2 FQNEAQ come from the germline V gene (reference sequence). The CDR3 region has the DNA TGTGCCAGCAGCTTGAGAGCGGACACTGAAGCTTTCTTT. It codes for CASSLRADTEAFF.

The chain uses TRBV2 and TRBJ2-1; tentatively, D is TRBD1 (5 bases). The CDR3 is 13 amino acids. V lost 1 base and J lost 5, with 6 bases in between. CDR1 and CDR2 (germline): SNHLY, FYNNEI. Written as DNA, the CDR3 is TGTGCCAGCAGTGAAGTAGGGGACAATGAGCAGTTCTTC. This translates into CASSEVGDNEQFF.

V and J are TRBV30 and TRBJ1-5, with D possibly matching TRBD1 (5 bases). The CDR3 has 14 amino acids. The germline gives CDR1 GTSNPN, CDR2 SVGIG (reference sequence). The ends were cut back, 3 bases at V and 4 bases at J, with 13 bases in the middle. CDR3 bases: TGTGCCTGGAGCCCCGGGGGAGGGAATCAGCCCCAGCATTTT. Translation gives CAWSPGGGNQPQHF. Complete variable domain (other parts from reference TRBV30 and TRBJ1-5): SQTIHQWPATLVQPVGSPLSLECTVEGTSNPNLYWYRQAAGRGLQLLFYSVGIGQISSEVPQNLSASRPQDRQFILSSKKLLLSDSGFYLCAWSPGGGNQPQHFGDGTRLSIL.

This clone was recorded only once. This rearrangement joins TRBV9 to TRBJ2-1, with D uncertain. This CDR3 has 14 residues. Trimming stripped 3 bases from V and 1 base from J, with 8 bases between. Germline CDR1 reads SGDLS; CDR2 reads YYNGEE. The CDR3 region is CASSADPSYNEQFF. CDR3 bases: TGTGCCAGCAGCGCCGACCCGTCCTACAATGAGCAGTTCTTC.

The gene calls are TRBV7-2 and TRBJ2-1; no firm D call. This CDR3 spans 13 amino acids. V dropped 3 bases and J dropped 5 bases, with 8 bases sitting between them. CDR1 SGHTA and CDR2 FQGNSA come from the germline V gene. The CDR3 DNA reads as TGTGCCAGCAGCTTTATATATAACAATGAGCAGTTCTTC. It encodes CASSFIYNNEQFF.

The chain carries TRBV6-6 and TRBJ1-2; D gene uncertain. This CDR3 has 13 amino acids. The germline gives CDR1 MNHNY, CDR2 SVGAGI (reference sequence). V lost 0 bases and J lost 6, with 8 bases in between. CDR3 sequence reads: CASSYSLSHGYTF. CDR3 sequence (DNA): TGTGCCAGCAGTTACTCGTTGAGTCATGGCTACACCTTC.

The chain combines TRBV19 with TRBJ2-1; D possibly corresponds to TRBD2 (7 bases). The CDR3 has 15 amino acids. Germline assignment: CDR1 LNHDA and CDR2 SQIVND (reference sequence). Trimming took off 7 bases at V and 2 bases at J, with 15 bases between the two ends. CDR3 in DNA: TGTGCCAGTACCCCGGGGAGGGGGACCTACAATGAGCAGTTCTTC. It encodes CASTPGRGTYNEQFF.

CDR3 in amino acids: CASSLGGPNEQYF. The CDR3 coding sequence is TGTGCCAGCAGCTTGGGCGGGCCAAACGAGCAGTACTTC. This chain joins TRBV5-4 and TRBJ2-7, with TRBD2 as a possible D gene (5 bases). V lost 0 bases and J 5 bases, leaving 9 bases between the germline ends. CDR3 length equals 13 residues. The germline CDR1 and CDR2 sequences are SGHNT and YYREEE (reference sequence). Drawing the rest from reference TRBV5-4 and TRBJ2-7, the complete variable domain is ETGVTQSPTHLIKTRGQQVTLRCSSQSGHNTVSWYQQALGQGPQFIFQYYREEENGRGNFPPRFSGLQFPNYSSELNVNALELDDSALYLCASSLGGPNEQYFGPGTRLTVT.

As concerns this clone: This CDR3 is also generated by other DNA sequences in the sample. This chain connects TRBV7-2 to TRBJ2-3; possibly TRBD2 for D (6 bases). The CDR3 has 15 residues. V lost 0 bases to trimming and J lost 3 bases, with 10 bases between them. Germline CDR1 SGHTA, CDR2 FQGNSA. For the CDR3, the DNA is TGTGCCAGCAGCTTAGCTTCGGGGAGGACAGATACGCAGTATTTT. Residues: CASSLASGRTDTQYF. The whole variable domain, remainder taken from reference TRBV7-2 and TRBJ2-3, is GAGVSQSPSNKVTEKGKDVELRCDPISGHTALYWYRQSLGQGLEFLIYFQGNSAPDKSGLPSDRFSAERTGGSVSTLTIQRTQQEDSAVYLCASSLASGRTDTQYFGPGTRLTVL.

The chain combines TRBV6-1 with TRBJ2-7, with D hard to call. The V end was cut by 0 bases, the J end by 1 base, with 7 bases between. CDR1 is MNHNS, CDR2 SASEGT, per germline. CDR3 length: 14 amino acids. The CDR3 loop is CASSEAFLSYEQYF. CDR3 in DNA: TGTGCCAGCAGTGAAGCGTTCCTGTCCTACGAGCAGTACTTC.

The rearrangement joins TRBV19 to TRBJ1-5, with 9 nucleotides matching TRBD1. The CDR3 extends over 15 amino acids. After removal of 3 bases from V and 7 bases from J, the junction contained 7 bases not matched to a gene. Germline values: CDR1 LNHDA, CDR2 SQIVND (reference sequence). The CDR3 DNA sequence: TGTGCCAGTAGTATTCGGGACAGGGCATACCAGCCCCAGCATTTT. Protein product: CASSIRDRAYQPQHF.

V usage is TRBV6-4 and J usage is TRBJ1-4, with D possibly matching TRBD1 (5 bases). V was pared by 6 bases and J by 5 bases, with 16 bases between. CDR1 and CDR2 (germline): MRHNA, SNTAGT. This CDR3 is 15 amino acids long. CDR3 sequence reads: CASRRDSQRNEKLFF. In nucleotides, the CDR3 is TGTGCCAGCAGACGGGACTCACAACGGAATGAAAAACTGTTTTTT.

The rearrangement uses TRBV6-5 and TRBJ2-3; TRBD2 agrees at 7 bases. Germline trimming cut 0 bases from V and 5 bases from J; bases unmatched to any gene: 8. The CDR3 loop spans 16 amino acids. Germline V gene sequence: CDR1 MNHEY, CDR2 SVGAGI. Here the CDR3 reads CASSYSRYGGIDTQYF. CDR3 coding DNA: TGTGCCAGCAGTTACTCGCGATACGGGGGGATAGATACGCAGTATTTT.

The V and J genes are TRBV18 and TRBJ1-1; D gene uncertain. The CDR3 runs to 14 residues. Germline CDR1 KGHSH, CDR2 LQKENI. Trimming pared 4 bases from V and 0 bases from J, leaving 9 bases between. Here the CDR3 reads CASSQTQVNTEAFF. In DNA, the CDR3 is TGTGCCAGCTCACAGACCCAGGTGAACACTGAAGCTTTCTTT.

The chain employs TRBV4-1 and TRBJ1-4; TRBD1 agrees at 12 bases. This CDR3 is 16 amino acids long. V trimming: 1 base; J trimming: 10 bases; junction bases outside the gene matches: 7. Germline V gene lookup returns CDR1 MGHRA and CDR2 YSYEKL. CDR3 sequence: CASSQGRGTGGLKLFF. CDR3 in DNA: TGCGCCAGCAGCCAAGGGCGCGGGACAGGGGGCTTAAAACTGTTTTTT.

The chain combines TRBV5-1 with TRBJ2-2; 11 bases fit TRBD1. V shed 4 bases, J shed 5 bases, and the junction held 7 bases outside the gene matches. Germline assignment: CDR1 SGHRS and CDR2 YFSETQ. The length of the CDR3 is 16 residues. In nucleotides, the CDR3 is TGCGCCAGCAGCCCATCCGGGACAGGGGGGACCGGGGAGCTGTTTTTT. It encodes CASSPSGTGGTGELFF.

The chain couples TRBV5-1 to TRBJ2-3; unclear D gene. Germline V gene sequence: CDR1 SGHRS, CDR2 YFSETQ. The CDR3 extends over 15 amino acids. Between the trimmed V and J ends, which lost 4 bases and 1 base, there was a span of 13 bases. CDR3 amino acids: CASSLGILGTDTQYF. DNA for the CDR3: TGCGCCAGCAGCCTAGGGATCTTGGGCACAGATACGCAGTATTTT.

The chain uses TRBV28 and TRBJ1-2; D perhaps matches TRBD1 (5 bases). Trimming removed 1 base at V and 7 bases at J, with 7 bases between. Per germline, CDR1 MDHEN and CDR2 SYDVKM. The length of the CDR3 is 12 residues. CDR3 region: CASSLLGTGYTF. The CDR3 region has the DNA TGTGCCAGCAGTTTATTAGGGACTGGCTACACCTTC.

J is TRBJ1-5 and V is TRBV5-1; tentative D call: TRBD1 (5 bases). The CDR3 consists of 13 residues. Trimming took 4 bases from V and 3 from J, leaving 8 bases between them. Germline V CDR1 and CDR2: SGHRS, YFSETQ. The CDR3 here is CASSGGDNQPQHF. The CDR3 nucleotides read TGCGCCAGCAGCGGGGGGGACAATCAGCCCCAGCATTTT.

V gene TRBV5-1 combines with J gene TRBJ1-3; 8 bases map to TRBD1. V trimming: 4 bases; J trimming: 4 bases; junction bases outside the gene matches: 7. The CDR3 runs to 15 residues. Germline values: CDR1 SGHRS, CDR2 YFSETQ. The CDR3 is CASSPRTGLGNTIYF. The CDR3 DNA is TGCGCCAGCAGCCCAAGGACAGGGTTGGGAAACACCATATATTTT.

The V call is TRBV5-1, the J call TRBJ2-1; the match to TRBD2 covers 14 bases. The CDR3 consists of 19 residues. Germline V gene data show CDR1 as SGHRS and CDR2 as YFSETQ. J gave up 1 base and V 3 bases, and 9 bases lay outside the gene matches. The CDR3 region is CASSSRGTSGSKSYNEQFF. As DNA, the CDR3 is TGCGCCAGCAGCTCTCGAGGGACTAGCGGGAGTAAATCCTACAATGAGCAGTTCTTC. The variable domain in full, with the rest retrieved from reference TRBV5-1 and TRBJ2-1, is KAGVTQTPRYLIKTRGQQVTLSCSPISGHRSVSWYQQTPGQGLQFLFEYFSETQRNKGNFPGRFSGRQFSNSRSEMNVSTLELGDSALYLCASSSRGTSGSKSYNEQFFGPGTRLTVL.

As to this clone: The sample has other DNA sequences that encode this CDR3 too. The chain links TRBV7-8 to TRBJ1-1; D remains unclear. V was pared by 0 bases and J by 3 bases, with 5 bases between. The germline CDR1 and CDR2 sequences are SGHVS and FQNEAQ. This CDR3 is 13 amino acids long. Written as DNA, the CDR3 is TGTGCCAGCAGCTTAGCAGTTGACACTGAAGCTTTCTTT. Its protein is CASSLAVDTEAFF.

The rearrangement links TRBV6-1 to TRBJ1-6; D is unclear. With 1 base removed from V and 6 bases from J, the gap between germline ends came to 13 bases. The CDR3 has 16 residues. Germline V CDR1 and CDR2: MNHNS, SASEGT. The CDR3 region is CASSEGGFGGNSPLHF. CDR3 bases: TGTGCCAGCAGTGAAGGGGGTTTTGGTGGTAATTCACCCCTCCACTTT.

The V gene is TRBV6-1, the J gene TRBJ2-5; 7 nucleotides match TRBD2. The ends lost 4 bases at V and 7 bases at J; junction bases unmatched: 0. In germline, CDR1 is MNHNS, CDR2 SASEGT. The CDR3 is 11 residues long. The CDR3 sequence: CASSGTRTQYF. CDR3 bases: TGTGCCAGCAGTGGGACTAGGACCCAGTACTTC.

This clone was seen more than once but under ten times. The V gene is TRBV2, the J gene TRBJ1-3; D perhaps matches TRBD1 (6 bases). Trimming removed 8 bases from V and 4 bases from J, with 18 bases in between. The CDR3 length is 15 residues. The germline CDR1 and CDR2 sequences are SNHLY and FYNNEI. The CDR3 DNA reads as TGTGCCAGCTCCATCACCACAGGGCAAGGAAACACCATATATTTT. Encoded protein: CASSITTGQGNTIYF. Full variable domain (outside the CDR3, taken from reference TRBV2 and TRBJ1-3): EPEVTQTPSHQVTQMGQEVILRCVPISNHLYFYWYRQILGQKVEFLVSFYNNEISEKSEIFDDQFSVERPDGSNFTLKIRSTKLEDSAMYFCASSITTGQGNTIYFGEGSWLTVV.

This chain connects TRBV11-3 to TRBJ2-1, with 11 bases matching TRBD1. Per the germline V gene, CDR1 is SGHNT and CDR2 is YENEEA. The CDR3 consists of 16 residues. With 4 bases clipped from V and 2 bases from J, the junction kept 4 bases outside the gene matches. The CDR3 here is CASSSRTGGPYNEQFF. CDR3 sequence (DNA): TGTGCCAGCAGCTCAAGGACAGGGGGCCCCTACAATGAGCAGTTCTTC.

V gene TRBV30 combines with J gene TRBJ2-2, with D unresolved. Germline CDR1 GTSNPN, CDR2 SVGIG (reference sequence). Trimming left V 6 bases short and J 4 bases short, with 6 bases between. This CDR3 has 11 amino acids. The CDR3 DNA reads TGTGCCTGTTCCCGCACCGGGGAGCTGTTTTTT. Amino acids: CACSRTGELFF.

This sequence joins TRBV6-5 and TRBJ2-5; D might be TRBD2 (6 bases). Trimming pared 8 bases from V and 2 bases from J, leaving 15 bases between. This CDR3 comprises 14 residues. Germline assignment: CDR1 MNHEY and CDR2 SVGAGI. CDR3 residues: CASPTWRGQETQYF. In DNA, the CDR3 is TGTGCCAGCCCCACCTGGCGGGGTCAAGAGACCCAGTACTTC.

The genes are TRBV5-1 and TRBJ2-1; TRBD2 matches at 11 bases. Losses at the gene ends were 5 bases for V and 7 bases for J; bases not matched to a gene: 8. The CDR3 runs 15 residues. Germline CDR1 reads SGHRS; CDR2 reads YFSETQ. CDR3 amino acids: CASSPTSGNRNEQFF. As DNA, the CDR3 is TGCGCCAGCAGTCCGACTAGCGGGAATCGAAATGAGCAGTTCTTC. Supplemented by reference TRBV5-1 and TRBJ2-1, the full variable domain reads KAGVTQTPRYLIKTRGQQVTLSCSPISGHRSVSWYQQTPGQGLQFLFEYFSETQRNKGNFPGRFSGRQFSNSRSEMNVSTLELGDSALYLCASSPTSGNRNEQFFGPGTRLTVL.